These 24 T cell receptor beta chains were sequenced from one sample in a study of T cell responses to AZD1222 COVID-19 vaccine. Here immunoSEQ multiplex PCR was the method, and the copy in TCRdb shows in-frame clones only, minus some. This table holds about 160,000 clones, around 89% found once. The material was peripheral blood, obtained 28 days after the second AZD1222 dose. Every receptor here comes from an adult who received the AZD1222 COVID-19 vaccine.

The J gene is TRBJ1-3, the V gene TRBV12-3 or TRBV12-4, with D hard to call. Deletions cut 6 bases from V and 0 bases from J, with 6 bases between. This CDR3 has 13 residues. The CDR3 sequence: CASSEFSGNTIYF. As DNA, the CDR3 is TGTGCCAGCAGCGAATTCTCTGGAAACACCATATATTTT.

Here the CDR3 reads CASSPRQGATDTQYF. The DNA for the CDR3 is TGTGCCAGCTCACCAAGGCAGGGGGCGACAGATACGCAGTATTTT. The chain recombines TRBV18 with TRBJ2-3, with 8 nucleotides matching TRBD1. Looked up from germline, CDR1 is KGHSH and CDR2 is LQKENI. After removal of 2 bases from V and 3 bases from J, the junction contained 4 bases not matched to a gene. This CDR3 comprises 15 residues.

J is TRBJ2-1 and V is TRBV9, with D maybe TRBD2 (5 bases). The CDR3 is 16 residues long. CDR1 and CDR2 from the germline V gene are SGDLS and YYNGEE. Trimming left V 0 bases short and J 1 base short, with 11 bases between. CDR3 DNA sequence: TGTGCCAGCAGCGTAGGGCGATCGGGGTCCTACAATGAGCAGTTCTTC. Translation gives CASSVGRSGSYNEQFF.

The V gene is TRBV18, the J gene TRBJ1-4; D uncertain. V dropped 1 base and J dropped 0 bases, with 6 bases sitting between them. The germline V gene has CDR1 KGHSH and CDR2 LQKENI. The CDR3 sequence is 15 residues long. CDR3 in DNA: TGTGCCAGCTCACCACGGATCTCAACTAATGAAAAACTGTTTTTT. Translation: CASSPRISTNEKLFF. Complete variable domain (other parts from reference TRBV18 and TRBJ1-4): NAGVMQNPRHLVRRRGQEARLRCSPMKGHSHVYWYRQLPEEGLKFMVYLQKENIIDESGMPKERFSAEFPKEGPSILRIQQVVRGDSAAYFCASSPRISTNEKLFFGSGTQLSVL.

The rearrangement joins TRBV7-9 to TRBJ1-1; 7 positions agree with TRBD1. The CDR3 loop spans 12 amino acids. Germline CDR1 and CDR2: SEHNR and FQNEAQ (reference sequence). With V trimmed by 3 bases and J by 8 bases, 3 bases remained unmatched. The CDR3 sequence is CASSLGTAEAFF. Written as DNA, the CDR3 is TGTGCCAGCAGCTTGGGGACAGCCGAAGCTTTCTTT.

This clone was picked up one time. The rearrangement joins TRBV19 to TRBJ1-1; possibly TRBD1 for D (5 bases). This CDR3 region has 15 residues. From germline, CDR1 is LNHDA and CDR2 SQIVND (reference sequence). The germline V and J ends were trimmed by 8 bases and 0 bases, with 16 bases remaining between them. In DNA, the CDR3 is TGTGCCAGTCCCCGAGGGGATGTATTGAACACTGAAGCTTTCTTT. This gives the protein CASPRGDVLNTEAFF. The full variable domain, its missing parts supplied by reference TRBV19 and TRBJ1-1, is DGGITQSPKYLFRKEGQNVTLSCEQNLNHDAMYWYRQDPGQGLRLIYYSQIVNDFQKGDIAEGYSVSREKKESFPLTVTSAQKNPTAFYLCASPRGDVLNTEAFFGQGTRLTVV.

A few counts support this clone. V usage is TRBV5-1 and J usage is TRBJ1-6, with 8 positions matching TRBD1. This CDR3 region has 14 residues. V lost 0 bases and J lost 10; bases outside the gene matches: 3. Per germline, CDR1 SGHRS and CDR2 YFSETQ. The CDR3 nucleotides read TGCGCCAGCAGCTTGGGGACAGGGAAATCACCCCTCCACTTT. This encodes CASSLGTGKSPLHF.

The CDR3 is CASSLGDTEAFF. CDR3 sequence (DNA): TGTGCCAGCAGTTTAGGGGACACTGAAGCTTTCTTT. The chain combines TRBV12-3 or TRBV12-4 with TRBJ1-1, with D unresolved. V lost 1 base and J 3 bases, leaving 3 bases between the germline ends. This CDR3 has 12 residues.

The CDR3 region is CASSLELGYTGELFF. Here the CDR3 DNA reads TGTGCCAGCAGCTTAGAATTGGGGTACACCGGGGAGCTGTTTTTT. V gene TRBV7-3 combines with J gene TRBJ2-2; D uncertain. Looked up from germline, CDR1 is SGHTA and CDR2 is FQGTGA. CDR3 size: 15 residues. Trimming shortened V by 2 bases and J by 3 bases, and 10 bases separated the two germline ends.

This rearrangement joins TRBV19 to TRBJ1-5, with TRBD1 as a possible D gene (5 bases). The CDR3 contains 24 residues. Germline V gene sequence: CDR1 LNHDA, CDR2 SQIVND (reference sequence). Trimming removed 0 bases from V and 0 bases from J, with 33 bases in between. The CDR3 region is CASSIDTLGSRGYLGMGSNQPQHF. The CDR3 region has the DNA TGTGCCAGTAGTATAGACACCCTCGGCAGCCGGGGGTACCTTGGGATGGGTAGCAATCAGCCCCAGCATTTT. Full variable domain (outside the CDR3, taken from reference TRBV19 and TRBJ1-5): DGGITQSPKYLFRKEGQNVTLSCEQNLNHDAMYWYRQDPGQGLRLIYYSQIVNDFQKGDIAEGYSVSREKKESFPLTVTSAQKNPTAFYLCASSIDTLGSRGYLGMGSNQPQHFGDGTRLSIL.

This rearrangement joins TRBV6-5 to TRBJ2-1; D gene ambiguous. Germline-derived CDR1 and CDR2 are MNHEY and SVGAGI. The V gene lost 5 bases and the J gene lost 8 bases, with 7 bases spanning the gap. There are 11 residues in the CDR3. The CDR3 region is CASSRLYEQFF. In DNA form, the CDR3 reads TGTGCCAGCAGTAGGCTGTATGAGCAGTTCTTC.

The rearrangement joins TRBV11-2 to TRBJ2-7; 8 bases agree with TRBD1. The CDR3 is 12 residues long. V lost 3 bases and J lost 6; bases outside the gene matches: 1. CDR1 is SGHAT, CDR2 FQNNGV, per germline. CDR3 protein: CASSFDRGEQYF. The CDR3 nucleotides are TGTGCCAGCAGCTTCGACAGGGGCGAGCAGTACTTC.

The V gene is TRBV6-5, the J gene TRBJ1-2; no definite D call. CDR3 length: 12 residues. V shed 2 bases and J shed 4 bases, with 5 bases lying between them. CDR1 and CDR2 from the germline V gene are MNHEY and SVGAGI. The CDR3 bases are TGTGCCAGCAGTTACGGATTCTATGGCTACACCTTC. Encoded protein: CASSYGFYGYTF.

Only a few counts were recorded for this clone. Other DNA sequences of this sample code for an identical CDR3. This chain connects TRBV6-5 to TRBJ1-1; D is possibly TRBD1 (5 bases). Looked up from germline, CDR1 is MNHEY and CDR2 is SVGAGI. V lost 6 bases and J 1 base, leaving 6 bases between the germline ends. The CDR3 runs 12 residues. CDR3 in DNA: TGTGCCAGCAGGAGGGGGAACACTGAAGCTTTCTTT. This gives the protein CASRRGNTEAFF.

Only a few counts were recorded for this clone. The chain joins TRBV2 to TRBJ1-6, with TRBD1 matching over 9 bases. This CDR3 has 16 amino acids. J gave up 8 bases and V 8 bases, and 13 bases lay outside the gene matches. Germline values: CDR1 SNHLY, CDR2 FYNNEI. The CDR3 here is CASLLTGGDMDSPLHF. In DNA, the CDR3 is TGTGCCAGCTTACTGACAGGGGGTGATATGGATTCACCCCTCCACTTT.

The chain carries TRBV25-1 and TRBJ2-3, with TRBD2 identical over 9 bases. V lost 1 base, J lost 5 bases, and 7 bases stayed unmatched. The CDR3 runs 16 residues. Looked up from germline, CDR1 is MGHDK and CDR2 is SYGVNS. This CDR3 is CASSESGGGAKDTQYF. CDR3 bases: TGTGCCAGCAGTGAATCTGGCGGGGGGGCTAAAGATACGCAGTATTTT.

Here the CDR3 reads CSVADTYEQYF. In nucleotides, the CDR3 is TGCAGCGTTGCGGACACTTACGAGCAGTACTTC. The chain couples TRBV29-1 to TRBJ2-7; weak D call: TRBD1 (5 bases). CDR1 is SQVTM and CDR2 is ANQGSEA in the germline V gene. This CDR3 is 11 amino acids long. V lost 4 bases, J lost 4 bases, and 8 bases lay in between.

J is TRBJ2-7 and V is TRBV21-1; the D call TRBD1 from the table was never checked on the DNA. TRBV21-1 constitutes a pseudogene. The CDR3 runs to 17 residues. Written as DNA, the CDR3 is TGTGCCAGCGAGGGACAGGGGGCCGGCGCGAGGGGATACGAGCAGTACTTC. It codes for CASEGQGAGARGYEQYF.

This chain connects TRBV7-2 to TRBJ1-2; maybe TRBD1 (5 bases). This CDR3 has 15 amino acids. Germline V lookup: CDR1 SGHTA, CDR2 FQGNSA. The V end was cut by 0 bases, the J end by 3 bases, with 11 bases between. This CDR3 reads CASSLASPGYYGYTF. The CDR3, as DNA: TGTGCCAGCAGCTTAGCTTCTCCAGGGTACTATGGCTACACCTTC. The full variable domain, rest sourced from reference TRBV7-2 and TRBJ1-2, is GAGVSQSPSNKVTEKGKDVELRCDPISGHTALYWYRQSLGQGLEFLIYFQGNSAPDKSGLPSDRFSAERTGGSVSTLTIQRTQQEDSAVYLCASSLASPGYYGYTFGSGTRLTVV.

The chain employs TRBV12-3 or TRBV12-4 and TRBJ2-7, with D perhaps TRBD1 (5 bases). V dropped 3 bases and J dropped 0 bases, with 6 bases sitting between them. The CDR3 consists of 13 residues. The CDR3 is CASSFDSSYEQYF. CDR3 nucleotides: TGTGCCAGCAGTTTTGACAGCTCCTACGAGCAGTACTTC.

The chain employs TRBV2 and TRBJ1-6; D possibly corresponds to TRBD1 (6 bases). Germline V lookup: CDR1 SNHLY, CDR2 FYNNEI. V gave up 6 bases and J gave up 5 bases, with 11 bases separating them. The CDR3 is made up of 14 amino acids. This chain's CDR3 is CASSVQGDNSPLHF. The CDR3 nucleotides read TGTGCCAGCAGCGTACAGGGAGATAATTCACCCCTCCACTTT.

V and J are TRBV2 and TRBJ2-2; D possibly corresponds to TRBD1 (6 bases). The CDR3 is made up of 16 amino acids. Germline V gene data show CDR1 as SNHLY and CDR2 as FYNNEI. V was trimmed by 1 base and J by 7 bases, leaving 16 bases between them. Here the CDR3 reads CASSEEETGVYGELFF. CDR3 in DNA: TGTGCCAGCAGTGAAGAGGAGACAGGAGTATACGGGGAGCTGTTTTTT.

This chain uses TRBV6-5 with TRBJ1-1; D is undetermined. The CDR3 length is 12 residues. Germline V CDR1 and CDR2: MNHEY, SVGAGI. The V gene lost 6 bases and the J gene lost 6 bases, with 11 bases spanning the gap. CDR3 sequence: CASSNPLSEAFF. The DNA of the CDR3 is TGTGCCAGCAGCAATCCCCTCTCTGAAGCTTTCTTT.

The rearrangement joins TRBV5-3 to TRBJ1-4; 9 bases map to TRBD1. TRBV5-3 is an ORF, and what it does is uncertain. The V gene end was trimmed by 3 bases and the J gene end by 6 bases; junction bases not matched to a gene: 12. This CDR3 has 17 residues. The CDR3 region has the DNA TGTGCCAGAAGCTCCGGGACAGGGATGAGTAGGGATGAAAAACTGTTTTTT. Translated: CARSSGTGMSRDEKLFF.